This T cell receptor (beta chain) comes out of a study of blood T cell repertoires in COVID-19. The CDR3 covers 13 residues. Germline V gene sequence: CDR1 SGHVS, CDR2 FQNEAQ. Trimming shortened V by 1 base and J by 1 base, and 4 bases separated the two germline ends. Authors' data handling: Cell counts per sample came from amplifying reference gene primers. Libraries were prepared by immunoSEQ multiplex PCR; TCRdb keeps only in-frame clonotypes and omits some of them. The DNA gave D and trimming, while V, J and clone size come from that table. The sample includes some 80,000 clones, 85% to 90% of them seen just once.

The TCR originated in a human donor in a cohort sampled during active COVID-19. Input material: peripheral blood. The chain combines TRBV7-8 with TRBJ2-5; D remains ambiguous. The CDR3 coding sequence is TGTGCCAGCAGCTTAGACAGCCAAGAGACCCAGTACTTC. Its translation is CASSLDSQETQYF.